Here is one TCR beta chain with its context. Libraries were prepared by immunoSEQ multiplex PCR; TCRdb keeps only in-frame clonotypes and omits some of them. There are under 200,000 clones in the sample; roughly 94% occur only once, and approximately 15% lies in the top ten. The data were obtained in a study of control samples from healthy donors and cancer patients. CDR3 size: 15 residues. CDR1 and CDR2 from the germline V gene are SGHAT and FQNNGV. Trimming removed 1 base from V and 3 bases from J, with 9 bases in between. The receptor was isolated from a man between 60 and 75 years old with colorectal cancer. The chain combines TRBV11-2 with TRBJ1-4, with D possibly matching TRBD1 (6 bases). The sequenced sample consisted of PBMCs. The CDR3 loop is CASSLVGGPNEKLFF. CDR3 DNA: TGTGCCAGCAGCTTAGTGGGGGGCCCTAATGAAAAACTGTTTTTT.